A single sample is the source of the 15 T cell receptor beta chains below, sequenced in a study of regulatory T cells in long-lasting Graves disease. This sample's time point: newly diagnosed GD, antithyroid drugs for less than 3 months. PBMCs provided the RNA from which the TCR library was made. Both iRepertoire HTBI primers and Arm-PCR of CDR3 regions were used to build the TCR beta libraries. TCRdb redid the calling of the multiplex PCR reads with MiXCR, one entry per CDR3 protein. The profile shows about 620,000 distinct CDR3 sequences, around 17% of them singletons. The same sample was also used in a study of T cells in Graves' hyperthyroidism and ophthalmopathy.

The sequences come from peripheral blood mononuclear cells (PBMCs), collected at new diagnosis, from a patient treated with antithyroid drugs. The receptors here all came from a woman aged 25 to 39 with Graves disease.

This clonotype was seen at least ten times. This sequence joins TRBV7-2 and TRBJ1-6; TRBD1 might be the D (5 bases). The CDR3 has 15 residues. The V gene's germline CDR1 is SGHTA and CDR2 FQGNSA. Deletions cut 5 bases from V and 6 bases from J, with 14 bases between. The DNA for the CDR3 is TGTGCCAGCAGCCCCCAGGCAGGGCCTAATTCACCCCTCCACTTT. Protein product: CASSPQAGPNSPLHF.

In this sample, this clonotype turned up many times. CDR3 amino acids: CASSSMVNAYEQYF. In DNA, the CDR3 is TGTGCCAGCAGTAGTATGGTGAACGCCTACGAGCAGTACTTC. The chain uses TRBV2 and TRBJ2-7; no reliable D call. This CDR3 spans 14 amino acids. Deletions cut 5 bases from V and 2 bases from J, with 13 bases between. Germline V gene lookup returns CDR1 SNHLY and CDR2 FYNNEI.

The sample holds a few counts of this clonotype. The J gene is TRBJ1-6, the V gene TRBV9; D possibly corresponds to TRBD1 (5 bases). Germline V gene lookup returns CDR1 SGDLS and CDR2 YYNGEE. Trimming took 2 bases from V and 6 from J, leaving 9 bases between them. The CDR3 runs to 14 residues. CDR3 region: CASSVSQGNSPLHF. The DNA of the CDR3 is TGTGCCAGCAGCGTCTCGCAGGGTAATTCACCCCTCCACTTT.

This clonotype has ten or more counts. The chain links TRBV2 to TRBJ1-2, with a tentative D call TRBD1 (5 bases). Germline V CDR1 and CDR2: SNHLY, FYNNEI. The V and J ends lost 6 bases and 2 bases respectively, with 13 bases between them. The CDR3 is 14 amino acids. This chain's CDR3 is CASRGLSDNYGYTF. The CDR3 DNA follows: TGTGCCAGCAGGGGGCTCTCCGACAACTATGGCTACACCTTC.

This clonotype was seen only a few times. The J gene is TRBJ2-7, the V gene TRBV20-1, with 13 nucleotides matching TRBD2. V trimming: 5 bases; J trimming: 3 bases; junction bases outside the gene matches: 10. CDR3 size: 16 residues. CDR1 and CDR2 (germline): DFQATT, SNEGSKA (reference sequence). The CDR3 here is CSAHGTSGTQLYEQYF. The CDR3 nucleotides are TGCAGTGCTCACGGGACTAGCGGGACTCAGCTCTACGAGCAGTACTTC.

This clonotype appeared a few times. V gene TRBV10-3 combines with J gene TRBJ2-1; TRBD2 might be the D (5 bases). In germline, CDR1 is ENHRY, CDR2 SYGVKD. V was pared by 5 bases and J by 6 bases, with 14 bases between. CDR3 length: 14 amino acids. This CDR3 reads CAISNSGWINEQFF. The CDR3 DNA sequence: TGTGCCATCAGTAACAGCGGCTGGATCAATGAGCAGTTCTTC.

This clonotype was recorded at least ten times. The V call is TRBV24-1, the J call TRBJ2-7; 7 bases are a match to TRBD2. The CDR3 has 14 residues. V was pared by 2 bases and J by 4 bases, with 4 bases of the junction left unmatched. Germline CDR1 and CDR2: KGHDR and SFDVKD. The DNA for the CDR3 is TGTGCCACCAGTGATTCAGCACTAGCGTACGAGCAGTACTTC. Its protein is CATSDSALAYEQYF.

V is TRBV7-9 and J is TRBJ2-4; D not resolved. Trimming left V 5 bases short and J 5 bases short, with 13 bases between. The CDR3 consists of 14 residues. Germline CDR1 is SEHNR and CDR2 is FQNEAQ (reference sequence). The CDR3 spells CASSQEIAENIQYF. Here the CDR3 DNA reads TGTGCCAGCAGCCAAGAGATTGCGGAAAACATTCAGTACTTC.

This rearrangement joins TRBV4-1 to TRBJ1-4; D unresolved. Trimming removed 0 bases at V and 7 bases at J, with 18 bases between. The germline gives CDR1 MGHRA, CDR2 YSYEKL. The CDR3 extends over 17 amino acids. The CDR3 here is CASSQDRRAVKGEKLFF. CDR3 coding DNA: TGCGCCAGCAGCCAAGATCGGAGGGCGGTAAAGGGTGAAAAACTGTTTTTT.

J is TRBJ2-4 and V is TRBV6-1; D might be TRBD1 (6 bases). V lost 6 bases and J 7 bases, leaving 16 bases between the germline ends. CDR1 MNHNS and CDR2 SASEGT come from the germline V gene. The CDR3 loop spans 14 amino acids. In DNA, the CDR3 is TGTGCCAGCAGCGTTGGACAGACTCCCAACATTCAGTACTTC. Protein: CASSVGQTPNIQYF.

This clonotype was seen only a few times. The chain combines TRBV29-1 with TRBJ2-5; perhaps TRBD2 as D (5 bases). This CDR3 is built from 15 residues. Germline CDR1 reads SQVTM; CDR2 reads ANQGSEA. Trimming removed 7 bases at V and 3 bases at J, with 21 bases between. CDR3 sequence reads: CSAERRQSREETQYF. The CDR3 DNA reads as TGCAGCGCCGAGAGGAGGCAGAGCAGAGAAGAGACCCAGTACTTC.

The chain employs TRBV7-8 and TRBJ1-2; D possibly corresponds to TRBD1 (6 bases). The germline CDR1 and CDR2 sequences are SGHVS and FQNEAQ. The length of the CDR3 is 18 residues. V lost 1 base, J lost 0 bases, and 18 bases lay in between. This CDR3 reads CASSLVWTPGESNYGYTF. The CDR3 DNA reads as TGTGCCAGCAGCTTAGTTTGGACCCCAGGGGAATCTAACTATGGCTACACCTTC.

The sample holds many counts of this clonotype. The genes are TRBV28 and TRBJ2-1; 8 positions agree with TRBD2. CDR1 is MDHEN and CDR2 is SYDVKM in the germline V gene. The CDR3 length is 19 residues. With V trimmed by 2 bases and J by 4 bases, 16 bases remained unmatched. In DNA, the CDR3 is TGTGCCAGCAGTTTACCCGGGGCGGGAGGATTATTGGGGTACAATGAGCAGTTCTTC. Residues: CASSLPGAGGLLGYNEQFF.

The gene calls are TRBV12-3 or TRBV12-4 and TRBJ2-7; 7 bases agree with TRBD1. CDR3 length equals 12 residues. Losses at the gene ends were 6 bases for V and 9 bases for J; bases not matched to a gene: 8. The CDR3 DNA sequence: TGTGCCAGCAGGCAAGAGACAGGGAGGCAGTACTTC. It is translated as CASRQETGRQYF.

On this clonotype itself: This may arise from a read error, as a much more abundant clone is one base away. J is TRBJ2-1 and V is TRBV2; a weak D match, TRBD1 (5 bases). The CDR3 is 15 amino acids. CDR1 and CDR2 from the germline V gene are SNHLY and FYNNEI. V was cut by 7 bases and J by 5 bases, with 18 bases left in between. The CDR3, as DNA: TGTGCCAGCACGATATACCTGACAGTAGACAATGAGCAGTTCTTC. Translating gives CASTIYLTVDNEQFF.